A single sample gave rise to the 18 T cell receptor beta chains below, sequenced in a study of T cells in Graves' hyperthyroidism and ophthalmopathy. From RNA transcripts, TCR beta CDR3 regions were amplified. HTBI primers drove first-round RT-PCR of the TCR CDR3. TCRdb ran MiXCR on the multiplex PCR reads and lists one entry per CDR3 protein. The sample lists about 560,000 distinct CDR3 sequences, less than 20% occurring once. Sequencing input: blood. These receptors were collected from a woman aged 25 to 39 with Graves' hyperthyroidism.

This rearrangement joins TRBV9 to TRBJ2-3; maybe TRBD2 (5 bases). Trimming took off 3 bases at V and 6 bases at J, with 14 bases between the two ends. Germline values: CDR1 SGDLS, CDR2 YYNGEE. The CDR3 runs 14 residues. CDR3 nucleotides: TGTGCCAGCAGCGCTCTTCCCGGGGTGGATACGCAGTATTTT. It translates to CASSALPGVDTQYF.

This clonotype was seen a handful of times. The chain couples TRBV28 to TRBJ1-2; TRBD1 aligns across 7 bases. CDR1 is MDHEN and CDR2 is SYDVKM in the germline V gene. The ends lost 8 bases at V and 8 bases at J; junction bases unmatched: 8. The CDR3 runs to 12 residues. This CDR3 is CASVDRVGGYTF. The CDR3, as DNA: TGTGCCAGCGTCGACAGGGTAGGCGGCTACACCTTC.

This clonotype was found a few times. The V call is TRBV4-1, the J call TRBJ2-7; 8 bases align to TRBD1. Germline CDR1 is MGHRA and CDR2 is YSYEKL. This CDR3 spans 15 amino acids. The trim removed 1 base at V and 5 bases at J, leaving 7 bases unmatched. The CDR3 nucleotides are TGCGCCAGCAGCCAAGGGACAGGGTTAAGGAACGAGCAGTACTTC. Translated, it gives CASSQGTGLRNEQYF.

The V call is TRBV9, the J call TRBJ2-7, with D maybe TRBD2 (5 bases). Per the germline V gene, CDR1 is SGDLS and CDR2 is YYNGEE. Trimming pared 2 bases from V and 2 bases from J, leaving 11 bases between. This CDR3 comprises 14 residues. The CDR3 coding sequence is TGTGCCAGCAGCGTGGGAGATGAACCCTACGAGCAGTACTTC. It translates to CASSVGDEPYEQYF. Full variable domain (outside the CDR3, taken from reference TRBV9 and TRBJ2-7): DSGVTQTPKHLITATGQRVTLRCSPRSGDLSVYWYQQSLDQGLQFLIQYYNGEERAKGNILERFSAQQFPDLHSELNLSSLELGDSALYFCASSVGDEPYEQYFGPGTRLTVT.

This clonotype appeared once. V gene TRBV20-1 combines with J gene TRBJ2-2; D remains ambiguous. The germline CDR1 and CDR2 sequences are DFQATT and SNEGSKA (reference sequence). There are 12 residues in the CDR3. Trimming took off 1 base at V and 7 bases at J, with 7 bases between the two ends. This CDR3 is CSARVANGELFF. The CDR3 DNA is TGCAGTGCTAGAGTAGCTAACGGGGAGCTGTTTTTT.

This clonotype was detected ten times or more. This sequence joins TRBV29-1 and TRBJ2-1, with 9 bases lining up with TRBD2. The CDR3 runs 15 residues. The germline CDR1 and CDR2 sequences are SQVTM and ANQGSEA. Trimming cost V 3 bases and J 4 bases; bases outside gene matches: 7. Here the CDR3 reads CSVETRTSVYNEQFF. The CDR3 DNA sequence: TGCAGCGTTGAGACGAGGACTAGCGTTTACAATGAGCAGTTCTTC.

This CDR3 reads CASSRDRGRTQYF. Written as DNA, the CDR3 is TGTGCCAGCAGCCGGGACAGGGGGCGTACGCAGTATTTT. The chain recombines TRBV7-2 with TRBJ2-3, with TRBD1 matching 12 bases. The CDR3 spans 13 residues. V lost 5 bases, J lost 8 bases, and 2 bases stayed unmatched. Germline values: CDR1 SGHTA, CDR2 FQGNSA.

This clonotype was seen at least ten times. V and J are TRBV7-2 and TRBJ2-7; D is unresolved. The V end lost 5 bases, the J end lost 5 bases, and 16 bases lay between the germline ends. There are 14 residues in the CDR3. The germline V gene encodes CDR1 SGHTA and CDR2 FQGNSA. Here the CDR3 DNA reads TGTGCCAGCAGCCCAACAAAGGGTCGGGACGAGCAGTACTTC. It encodes CASSPTKGRDEQYF. The whole variable domain, filled in from reference TRBV7-2 and TRBJ2-7, reads GAGVSQSPSNKVTEKGKDVELRCDPISGHTALYWYRQSLGQGLEFLIYFQGNSAPDKSGLPSDRFSAERTGGSVSTLTIQRTQQEDSAVYLCASSPTKGRDEQYFGPGTRLTVT.

In this sample, this clonotype turned up a few times. CDR3: CASSQGAWGRTEAFF. Written as DNA, the CDR3 is TGCGCCAGCAGCCAAGGAGCGTGGGGCCGGACTGAAGCTTTCTTT. The chain combines TRBV4-1 with TRBJ1-1, with D perhaps TRBD1 (5 bases). Germline V gene lookup returns CDR1 MGHRA and CDR2 YSYEKL. This CDR3 has 15 amino acids. V lost 1 base to trimming and J lost 5 bases, with 14 bases between them.

This chain connects TRBV27 to TRBJ1-5, with D possibly being TRBD1 (5 bases). The CDR3 loop spans 15 amino acids. Trimming stripped 2 bases from V and 5 bases from J, with 13 bases between. Germline V lookup: CDR1 MNHEY, CDR2 SMNVEV (reference sequence). The CDR3 reads CASSLNRLRDQPQHF. As DNA, the CDR3 is TGTGCCAGCAGTTTAAATCGGCTCAGGGATCAGCCCCAGCATTTT.

This clonotype appeared a few times. The chain employs TRBV4-1 and TRBJ1-5, with 10 bases lining up with TRBD1. Per the germline V gene, CDR1 is MGHRA and CDR2 is YSYEKL. Germline trimming cut 0 bases from V and 4 bases from J; bases unmatched to any gene: 3. This CDR3 is 16 amino acids long. The CDR3 region is CASSQDVGQGNQPQHF. As DNA, the CDR3 is TGCGCCAGCAGCCAAGATGTGGGACAGGGGAATCAGCCCCAGCATTTT.

This clonotype was seen only once. The chain is built from TRBV7-9 and TRBJ1-4, with 11 bases aligning to TRBD1. CDR1 is SEHNR, CDR2 FQNEAQ, per germline (reference sequence). The ends lost 5 bases at V and 8 bases at J; junction bases unmatched: 7. This CDR3 comprises 15 residues. The CDR3 here is CASSPWTGGGEKLFF. For the CDR3, the DNA is TGTGCCAGCAGCCCCTGGACAGGGGGCGGAGAAAAACTGTTTTTT.

This clonotype was seen repeatedly, ten times or more. The chain combines TRBV27 with TRBJ2-7; a weak D match, TRBD1 (5 bases). CDR3 size: 14 residues. The V end was cut by 6 bases, the J end by 0 bases, with 12 bases between. The germline CDR1 and CDR2 sequences are MNHEY and SMNVEV (reference sequence). The CDR3 is CASSKDIFSYEQYF. For the CDR3, the DNA is TGTGCCAGCAGCAAGGACATCTTCTCCTACGAGCAGTACTTC.

This clonotype appeared many times. The chain carries TRBV20-1 and TRBJ1-1; D unresolved. The CDR3 has 13 residues. V lost 5 bases and J lost 0, with 10 bases in between. Germline-derived CDR1 and CDR2 are DFQATT and SNEGSKA (reference sequence). In DNA form, the CDR3 reads TGCAGTGCTCCCAAACAGCTGAACACTGAAGCTTTCTTT. Amino acids: CSAPKQLNTEAFF.

This clonotype was counted many times. The chain joins TRBV6-2 or TRBV6-3 to TRBJ2-7; 9 bases map to TRBD1. V was pared by 2 bases and J by 3 bases, with 14 bases of the junction left unmatched. This CDR3 is 18 amino acids long. The germline CDR1 and CDR2 sequences are MNHEY and SVGEGT. The CDR3 protein is CASSYTVAGTGHDYEQYF. The DNA of the CDR3 is TGTGCCAGCAGTTACACAGTAGCCGGGACAGGGCATGACTACGAGCAGTACTTC.

This clonotype was counted ten times or more. V and J are TRBV9 and TRBJ2-1; D uncertain. The CDR3 sequence is 14 residues long. Trimming removed 2 bases from V and 6 bases from J, with 12 bases in between. Per germline, CDR1 SGDLS and CDR2 YYNGEE. The chain's CDR3 is CASSVTSLPNEQFF. The CDR3 DNA reads as TGTGCCAGCAGCGTCACGTCTTTACCCAATGAGCAGTTCTTC.

The V gene is TRBV13, the J gene TRBJ2-7, with 14 nucleotides matching TRBD2. The CDR3 covers 16 residues. The V gene's germline CDR1 is PRHDT and CDR2 FYEKMQ (reference sequence). J lost 3 bases, V lost 5 bases, and 6 bases had no gene match. The CDR3 region has the DNA TGTGCCAGCAGCCCGAGGGGGACTAGCGGGAGCTACGAGCAGTACTTC. Residues: CASSPRGTSGSYEQYF. Variable domain in full (rest from reference TRBV13 and TRBJ2-7): AAGVIQSPRHLIKEKRETATLKCYPIPRHDTVYWYQQGPGQDPQFLISFYEKMQSDKGSIPDRFSAQQFSDYHSELNMSSLELGDSALYFCASSPRGTSGSYEQYFGPGTRLTVT.

The chain combines TRBV20-1 with TRBJ2-7; D remains ambiguous. Germline V lookup: CDR1 DFQATT, CDR2 SNEGSKA (reference sequence). The CDR3 is 14 amino acids. V lost 0 bases and J 2 bases, leaving 11 bases between the germline ends. CDR3 protein: CSARDLWGTYEQYF. In nucleotides, the CDR3 is TGCAGTGCTAGAGATCTGTGGGGAACCTACGAGCAGTACTTC.